This is a list of T cell receptor beta chains from one sample in a study of CD8 T cells in Susac syndrome. Via MiXCR, TCRdb re-called the immunoSEQ multiplex PCR reads, giving one row per CDR3 protein. The sample lists fewer than 300,000 distinct CDR3 sequences, roughly 85% occurring once. The specimen sequenced was CD8+ T cells from PBMCs. The receptors come from a human donor with multiple sclerosis. CDR3s include the opening cysteine and the closing phenylalanine or tryptophan. The D gene is left open where the match is weak. Only some rows state a clone size, as once, few, many or a class for expanded clones.

TRBD2 - TRBJ2-1 TRBV2 TGTGCCAGCAGTGAGTTTTTGCGGGAGGGCCTACGGTACGAGCAGTTCTTC CASSEFLREGLRYEQFF
- - TRBJ2-7 TRBV7-9 TGTGCCAGCAGCGTTTCGGGGGAAATCCTCGAGCAGTACTTC CASSVSGEILEQYF
- - TRBJ2-1 TRBV28 TGTGCCAGCAGTTCCGGGAATAACAATGAGCAGTTCTTC CASSSGNNNEQFF
TRBD2 - TRBJ2-7 TRBV28 TGTGCCAGCAGTTTCCCACCCCGTTTTGGGAGGGTGGGGGTGTACTTC CASSFPPRFGRVGVYF
- - TRBJ2-3 TRBV7-3 TGTGCCAGCAGCTTCAGGGGAGCCTTCACAGATACGCAGTATTTT CASSFRGAFTDTQYF
TRBD2 - TRBJ2-1 TRBV5-1 TGCGCCAGCAGTTGGACTAGCGGGAGAAATGAGCAGTTCTTC CASSWTSGRNEQFF
- - TRBJ2-7 TRBV27 TGTGCCAGCTCCACGGGAGTTTACTACGAGCAGTACTTC CASSTGVYYEQYF
- - TRBJ2-3 TRBV7-8 TGTGCCAGCAGTCTGATATCTGGGCCCACAGATACGCAGTATTTT CASSLISGPTDTQYF
- - TRBJ2-3 TRBV20-1 TGCAGTGCTAGGCTCGTTAGCACAGATACGCAGTATTTT CSARLVSTDTQYF
- few TRBJ1-1 TRBV27 TGTGCCAGCAGTTTATACAGGGACACTGAAGCTTTCTTT CASSLYRDTEAFF
- - TRBJ2-3 TRBV27 TGTGCCAGCAGTTTATGGACTGGCGGGGCGGAGGCAGATACGCAGTATTTT CASSLWTGGAEADTQYF
- - TRBJ2-1 TRBV27 TGTGCCAGCAGCCCCCTAACGTCACACTCTGTAGGAGGCGGTTCCTACAATGAGCAGTTCTTC CASSPLTSHSVGGGSYNEQFF
- few TRBJ2-7 TRBV27 TGTGCCAGCAGTTTTGGACTCACCTACGAGCAGTACTTC CASSFGLTYEQYF
- - TRBJ2-7 TRBV19 TGTGCCAGTAGTATTACGGCCGGAGCCTACGAGCAGTACTTC CASSITAGAYEQYF
- - TRBJ2-7 TRBV4-1 TGCGCCAGCAGCCAAGACGGGAGCATCTACGAGCAGTACTTC CASSQDGSIYEQYF
- - TRBJ1-1 TRBV29-1 TGCAGCTGCATAATGACGAGGGAAGCTTTCTTT CSCIMTREAFF
TRBD2 once TRBJ2-7 TRBV5-1 TGCGCCAGCCGCCCCACTAGCGAGGAATTCTCCTACGAGCAGTACTTC CASRPTSEEFSYEQYF
- few TRBJ1-1 TRBV7-2 TGTGCCAGCAGCTTAGGGACGGCCACTGAAGCTTTCTTT CASSLGTATEAFF
TRBD1 - TRBJ2-7 TRBV6-2/TRBV6-3 TGTGCCAGCAGTTGGGAGCCCGGGACAGGGATGCCCGAGCAGTACTTC CASSWEPGTGMPEQYF
- - TRBJ1-1 TRBV9 TGTGCCAGCAGCGTCAGTGGTTACACTGAAGCTTTCTTT CASSVSGYTEAFF
TRBD2 - TRBJ2-2 TRBV6-5 TGTGCCAGCAGTTACTTGGCGGGAGGGCCCGGCACCGGGGAGCTGTTTTTT CASSYLAGGPGTGELFF
- - TRBJ1-6 TRBV21-1 TGTGCCAGCAGCGAGAGGACTTACTTGCCCCTCCACTTT CASSERTYLPLHF
TRBD1 - TRBJ1-1 TRBV7-9 TGTGCCAGCAGCGCAGAGACAGGGTCGGGTTTCTTT CASSAETGSGFF
- once TRBJ1-5 TRBV28 TGTGCCAGCAGTTTAGGCTCACGGGGCAATCAGCCCCAGCATTTT CASSLGSRGNQPQHF
TRBD2 - TRBJ2-2 TRBV7-6 TGTGCCAGCAGCCTAACTAGCGGGGACACCGGGGAGCTGTTTTTT CASSLTSGDTGELFF
- once TRBJ1-2 TRBV30 TGTGCCTGGAGTGTACTACCGGGGGTTGGCTATGGCTACACCTTC CAWSVLPGVGYGYTF
- few TRBJ1-1 TRBV11-2 TGTGCCAGCAGCTCAAACTCGATTAAAGCTTTCTTT CASSSNSIKAFF
TRBD1 - TRBJ1-1 TRBV27 TGTGCCAGCAGTTTCGGAGGGGGCCGGAAGACTTTCTTT CASSFGGGRKTFF
- - TRBJ2-4 TRBV15 TGTGCCACCAGCAGCGTTAGGCTAGCCAAAAACATTCAGTACTTC CATSSVRLAKNIQYF
- once TRBJ2-7 TRBV29-1 TGCAGCGTTTTTGGTGATTCCTACGAGCAGTACTTC CSVFGDSYEQYF
TRBD1 - TRBJ1-1 TRBV27 TGTGCCAGTGGGACAGTCTTTGAAGCTTTCTTT CASGTVFEAFF
- - TRBJ2-1 TRBV15 TGTGCCACCAGCGTAACTAGTCCCAATGAGCAGTTCTTC CATSVTSPNEQFF
- - TRBJ2-7 TRBV11-2 TGTGCCAGCAGCGGAGTCGTAGGGAAGGGCACCTACGAGCAGTACTTC CASSGVVGKGTYEQYF
TRBD2 - TRBJ2-1 TRBV27 TGTGCCAGCAGTTTTCCGGGACTAGCGGGACACAATGAGCAGTTCTTC CASSFPGLAGHNEQFF
- - TRBJ2-3 TRBV20-1 TGCAGTGCTAGAGAGGTACCCGGGGGCACAGATACGCAGTATTTT CSAREVPGGTDTQYF
- - TRBJ1-2 TRBV19 TGTGCCAGTAGTGAGGTTTCCAGGGGCGCTTCCCTTGGCTACACCTTC CASSEVSRGASLGYTF
TRBD2 once TRBJ2-1 TRBV3-1 TGTGCCAGCAGCCAGGGACTAGCGGGAGGAGGCTCCTACAATGAGCAGTTCTTC CASSQGLAGGGSYNEQFF
- - TRBJ2-1 TRBV7-9 TGTGCCAGCAGCCCCTCCAGGGTCCAGGAGCAGTTCTTC CASSPSRVQEQFF
- - TRBJ2-5 TRBV10-2 TGCGCCAGCAGTGTGGCGAGGCGGGAGACCCAGTACTTC CASSVARRETQYF
TRBD1 - TRBJ2-7 TRBV2 TGTGCCAGCAGTAATACCAGAGGGGGCGGGTATCCCTACGAGCAGTACTTC CASSNTRGGGYPYEQYF
- - TRBJ1-5 TRBV27 TGTGCCAGCAGTCATCGAAAGGGGAGGGAGCCCCAGCATTTT CASSHRKGREPQHF